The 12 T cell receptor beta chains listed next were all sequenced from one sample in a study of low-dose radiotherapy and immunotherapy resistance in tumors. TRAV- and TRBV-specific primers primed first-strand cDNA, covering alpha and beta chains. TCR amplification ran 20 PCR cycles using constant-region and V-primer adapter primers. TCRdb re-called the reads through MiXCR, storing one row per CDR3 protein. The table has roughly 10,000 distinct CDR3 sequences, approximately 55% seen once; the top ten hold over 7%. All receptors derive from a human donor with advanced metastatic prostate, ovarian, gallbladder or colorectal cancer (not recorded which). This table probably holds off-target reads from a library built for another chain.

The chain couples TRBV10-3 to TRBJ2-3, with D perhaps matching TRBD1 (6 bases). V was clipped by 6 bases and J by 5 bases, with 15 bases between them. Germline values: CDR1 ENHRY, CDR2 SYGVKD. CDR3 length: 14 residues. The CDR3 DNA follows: TGTGCCATCAGGGGGGCCGGATCCCAAGATACGCAGTATTTT. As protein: CAIRGAGSQDTQYF.

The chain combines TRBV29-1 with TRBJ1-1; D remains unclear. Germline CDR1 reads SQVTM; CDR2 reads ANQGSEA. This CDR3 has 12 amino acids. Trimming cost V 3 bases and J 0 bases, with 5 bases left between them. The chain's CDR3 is CSVDSLNTEAFF. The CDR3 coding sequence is TGCAGCGTTGATAGCTTGAACACTGAAGCTTTCTTT.

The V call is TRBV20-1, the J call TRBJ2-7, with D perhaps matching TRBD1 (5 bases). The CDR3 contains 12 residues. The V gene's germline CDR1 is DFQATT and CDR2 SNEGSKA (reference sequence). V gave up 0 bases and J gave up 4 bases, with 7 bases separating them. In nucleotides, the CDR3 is TGCAGTGCTAGAGACAGGGTGTACGAGCAGTACTTC. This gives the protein CSARDRVYEQYF.

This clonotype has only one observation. CDR3 sequence: CASSPGLEGYGYTF. The CDR3 region has the DNA TGCGCCAGCAGCCCAGGATTGGAGGGTTATGGCTACACCTTC. V and J are TRBV5-1 and TRBJ1-2; D gene ambiguous. Germline CDR1 and CDR2: SGHRS and YFSETQ. Trimming left V 4 bases short and J 5 bases short, with 15 bases between. The CDR3 is made up of 14 amino acids.

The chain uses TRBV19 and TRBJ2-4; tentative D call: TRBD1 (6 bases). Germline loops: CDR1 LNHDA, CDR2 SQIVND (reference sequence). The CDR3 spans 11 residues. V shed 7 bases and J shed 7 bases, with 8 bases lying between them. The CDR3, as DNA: TGTGCCAGTAACCAGGGGAACATTCAGTACTTC. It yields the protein CASNQGNIQYF.

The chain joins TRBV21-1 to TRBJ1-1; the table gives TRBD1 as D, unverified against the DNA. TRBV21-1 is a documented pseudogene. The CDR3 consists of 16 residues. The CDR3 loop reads CASSKARPGENTEAFF. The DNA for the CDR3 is TGTGCCAGCAGCAAAGCGCGACCAGGGGAGAACACTGAAGCTTTCTTT.

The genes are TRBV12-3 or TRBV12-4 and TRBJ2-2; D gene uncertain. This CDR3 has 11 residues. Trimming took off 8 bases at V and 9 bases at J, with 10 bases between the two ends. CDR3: CASSGTRELFF. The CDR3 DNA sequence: TGTGCCAGCTCGGGTACTCGGGAGCTGTTTTTT.

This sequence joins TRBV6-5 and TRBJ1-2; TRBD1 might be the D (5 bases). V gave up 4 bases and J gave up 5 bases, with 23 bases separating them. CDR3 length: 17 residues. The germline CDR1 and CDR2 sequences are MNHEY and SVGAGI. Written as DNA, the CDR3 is TGTGCCAGCAGTTTCGTGGGGACCGGACGAAAACGGTATGGCTACACCTTC. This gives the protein CASSFVGTGRKRYGYTF.

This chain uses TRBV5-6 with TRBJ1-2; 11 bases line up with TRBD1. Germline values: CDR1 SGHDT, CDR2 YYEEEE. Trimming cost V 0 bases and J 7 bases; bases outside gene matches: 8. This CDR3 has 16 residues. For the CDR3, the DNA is TGTGCCAGCAGCTTGGTTGGACAGGGGGCCTCCGGTGGCTACACCTTC. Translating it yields CASSLVGQGASGGYTF. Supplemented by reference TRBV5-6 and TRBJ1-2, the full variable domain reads DAGVTQSPTHLIKTRGQQVTLRCSPKSGHDTVSWYQQALGQGPQFIFQYYEEEERQRGNFPDRFSGHQFPNYSSELNVNALLLGDSALYLCASSLVGQGASGGYTFGSGTRLTVV.

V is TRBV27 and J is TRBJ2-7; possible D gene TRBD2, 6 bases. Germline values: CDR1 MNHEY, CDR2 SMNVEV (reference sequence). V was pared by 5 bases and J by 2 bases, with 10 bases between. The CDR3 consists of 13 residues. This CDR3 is CASSPAGPYEQYF. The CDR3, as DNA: TGTGCCAGCAGTCCGGCGGGGCCCTACGAGCAGTACTTC.

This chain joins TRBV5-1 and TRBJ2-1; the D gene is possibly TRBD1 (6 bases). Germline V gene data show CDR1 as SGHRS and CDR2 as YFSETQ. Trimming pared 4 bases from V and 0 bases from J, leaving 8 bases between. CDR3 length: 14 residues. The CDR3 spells CASSPDSSYNEQFF. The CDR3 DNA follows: TGCGCCAGCAGCCCGGACAGCTCCTACAATGAGCAGTTCTTC.

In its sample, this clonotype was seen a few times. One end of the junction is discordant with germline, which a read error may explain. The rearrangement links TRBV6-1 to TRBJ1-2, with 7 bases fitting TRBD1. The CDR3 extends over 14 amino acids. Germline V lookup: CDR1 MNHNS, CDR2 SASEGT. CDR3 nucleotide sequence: TGTGCCAGCAGTCAAGCGGGACAGAACTATGGCTACACCTTC. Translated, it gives CASSQAGQNYGYTF.